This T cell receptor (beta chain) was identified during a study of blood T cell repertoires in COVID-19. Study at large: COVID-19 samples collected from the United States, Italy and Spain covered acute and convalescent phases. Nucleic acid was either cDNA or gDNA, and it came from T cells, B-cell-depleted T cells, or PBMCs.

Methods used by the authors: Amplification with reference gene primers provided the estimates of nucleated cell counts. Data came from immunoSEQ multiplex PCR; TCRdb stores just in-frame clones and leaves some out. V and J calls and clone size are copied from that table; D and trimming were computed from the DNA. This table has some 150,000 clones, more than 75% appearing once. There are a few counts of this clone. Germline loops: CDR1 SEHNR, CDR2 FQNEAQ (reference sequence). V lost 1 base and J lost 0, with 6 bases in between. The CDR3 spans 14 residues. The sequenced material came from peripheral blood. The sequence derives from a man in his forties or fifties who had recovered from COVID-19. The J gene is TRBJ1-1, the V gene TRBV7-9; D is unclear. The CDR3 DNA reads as TGTGCCAGCAGCTTAGATGCGATGAACACTGAAGCTTTCTTT. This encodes CASSLDAMNTEAFF. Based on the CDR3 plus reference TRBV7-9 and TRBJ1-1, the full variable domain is DTGVSQNPRHKITKRGQNVTFRCDPISEHNRLYWYRQTLGQGPEFLTYFQNEAQLEKSRLLSDRFSAERPKGSFSTLEIQRTEQGDSAMYLCASSLDAMNTEAFFGQGTRLTVV.